Listed below are T cell receptor beta chains from one sample, sequenced in a study of blood T cell repertoires in COVID-19. Libraries were prepared by immunoSEQ multiplex PCR; TCRdb keeps only in-frame clonotypes and omits some of them. The data show fewer than 100,000 clones, approximately 87% seen once. Sequenced input: peripheral blood. These receptors all stem from a human donor in a cohort sampled during active COVID-19. CDR3s include the opening cysteine and the closing phenylalanine or tryptophan. A D gene is named only where the DNA matches it firmly. The size field is filled for only some rows; it gives once, few, many or a size class.

j_call v_call d_call clone_size cdr3_aa cdr3_nt
TRBJ1-5 TRBV28 TRBD1 . CATRAGQAVNQPQHF TGTGCCACCCGAGCAGGACAGGCCGTGAATCAGCCCCAGCATTTT
TRBJ1-1 TRBV7-2 . once CASSFQGLNTEAFF TGTGCCAGCAGCTTTCAGGGGCTGAACACTGAAGCTTTCTTT
TRBJ2-5 TRBV5-1 TRBD2 . CASSLGTSGGSETQYF TGCGCCAGCAGCTTAGGGACTAGCGGGGGTTCGGAGACCCAGTACTTC
TRBJ1-2 TRBV6-2/TRBV6-3 TRBD1 few CASSSTGARTPYGYTF TGTGCCAGCAGTTCCACAGGGGCCCGTACCCCTTATGGCTACACCTTC
TRBJ1-2 TRBV2 . . CASSERGGYNYGYTF TGTGCCAGCAGTGAAAGGGGGGGGTATAACTATGGCTACACCTTC
TRBJ2-7 TRBV19 . . CASSIGGHSYEQYF TGTGCCAGTAGTATAGGTGGACACTCCTACGAGCAGTACTTC
TRBJ2-2 TRBV6-2/TRBV6-3 . few CASSSRRGNTGELFF TGTGCCAGCAGTTCGAGGAGGGGGAACACCGGGGAGCTGTTTTTT
TRBJ1-2 TRBV9 . . CASSVAKGGDYGYTF TGTGCCAGCAGCGTAGCGAAAGGGGGAGACTATGGCTACACCTTC
TRBJ2-5 TRBV19 . . CASSPSRGFWVQETQYF TGTGCCAGTAGTCCAAGTAGGGGATTTTGGGTGCAAGAGACCCAGTACTTC
TRBJ1-2 TRBV6-1 TRBD1 . CASSEVSRTGYGYTF TGTGCCAGCAGTGAAGTAAGTCGGACAGGCTATGGCTACACCTTC
TRBJ1-2 TRBV9 . . CASSVAEGAYGYTF TGTGCCAGCAGCGTAGCGGAGGGAGCCTATGGCTACACCTTC
TRBJ1-3 TRBV7-2 . . CASSLEWTVSGNTIYF TGTGCCAGCAGCTTAGAGTGGACAGTATCTGGAAACACCATATATTTT
TRBJ1-1 TRBV6-4 TRBD1 . CASSGQGAGTEAFF TGTGCCAGCAGCGGACAGGGGGCGGGAACTGAAGCTTTCTTT
TRBJ2-2 TRBV7-9 . once CASSKIRSTGELFF TGTGCCAGCAGCAAAATTCGCAGCACCGGGGAGCTGTTTTTT
TRBJ1-2 TRBV10-3 TRBD1 once CAISGGIPGQGSNYGYTF TGTGCCATCAGTGGGGGGATTCCGGGACAGGGCTCTAACTATGGCTACACCTTC
TRBJ2-3 TRBV7-3 TRBD2 . CASSLSGGADTQYF TGTGCCAGCAGCTTAAGCGGGGGGGCGGATACGCAGTATTTT
TRBJ2-3 TRBV4-1 TRBD1 . CASSQIQGAGYTDTQYF TGCGCCAGCAGCCAGATTCAGGGGGCGGGTTACACAGATACGCAGTATTTT
TRBJ2-7 TRBV5-7 . . CASSLGGGERVSYEQYF TGTGCCAGCAGCTTGGGAGGGGGCGAGCGGGTCTCCTACGAGCAGTACTTC
TRBJ1-2 TRBV1 . few CTSSRRGARNYGYTF TGCACCAGCAGCCGTCGGGGGGCGCGGAACTATGGCTACACCTTC
TRBJ2-1 TRBV19 . . CASSALDFYNEQFF TGTGCCAGTAGTGCCTTGGACTTCTACAATGAGCAGTTCTTC
TRBJ1-1 TRBV15 . . CATSTQQGFAEAFF TGTGCCACCAGCACACAACAGGGTTTTGCTGAAGCTTTCTTT
TRBJ2-7 TRBV6-5 TRBD1 . CASSYSPDRGHEQYF TGTGCCAGCAGTTACTCCCCGGACAGGGGGCACGAGCAGTACTTC
TRBJ1-1 TRBV28 . once CASSSVLQDQNTEAFF TGTGCCAGCAGTTCCGTCCTACAGGATCAGAACACTGAAGCTTTCTTT
TRBJ2-7 TRBV5-1 TRBD1 . CASSHRDRGYEQYF TGCGCCAGCAGCCACCGGGACAGGGGCTACGAGCAGTACTTC
TRBJ2-1 TRBV6-2/TRBV6-3 TRBD2 . CASSGGLASSYNEQFF TGTGCCAGCAGTGGGGGACTAGCGAGCTCCTACAATGAGCAGTTCTTC
TRBJ1-1 TRBV19 TRBD1 once CASQTGGVYTEAFF TGTGCCAGCCAAACAGGGGGCGTGTACACTGAAGCTTTCTTT
TRBJ1-2 TRBV6-5 . . CASSFAGGGSYTF TGTGCCAGCAGTTTCGCGGGGGGCGGGAGCTACACCTTC
TRBJ2-1 TRBV14 TRBD1 . CASSQDEGQGIYNEQFF TGTGCCAGCAGCCAAGATGAGGGACAGGGGATCTACAATGAGCAGTTCTTC
TRBJ2-2 TRBV5-1 . . CASSSAGGLDGELFF TGCGCCAGCAGCTCCGCAGGAGGACTGGACGGGGAGCTGTTTTTT
TRBJ2-7 TRBV9 TRBD2 few CASSVGAGGPYEQYF TGTGCCAGCAGCGTAGGGGCGGGGGGCCCCTACGAGCAGTACTTC
TRBJ2-1 TRBV5-1 . . CASSAGTTYNEQFF TGCGCCAGCAGCGCCGGGACAACCTACAATGAGCAGTTCTTC
TRBJ1-1 TRBV4-1 . few CASSQRQAYEAFF TGCGCCAGCAGCCAACGGCAGGCCTATGAAGCTTTCTTT
TRBJ1-6 TRBV2 TRBD1 . CASSEKVSTGYRYSPLHF TGTGCCAGCAGTGAGAAGGTGTCGACAGGGTATAGGTATTCACCCCTCCACTTT
TRBJ1-4 TRBV6-5 . few CASSYSVGQGNEKLFF TGTGCCAGCAGTTACTCGGTCGGGCAGGGGAATGAAAAACTGTTTTTT
TRBJ2-7 TRBV7-8 . . CASSPGPGQSSYEQYF TGTGCCAGCAGCCCCGGGCCCGGACAGAGCTCCTACGAGCAGTACTTC
TRBJ2-7 TRBV4-2 TRBD2 . CASSQALAGGSPYEQYF TGTGCCAGCAGCCAGGCCTTAGCGGGGGGGTCCCCCTACGAGCAGTACTTC
TRBJ2-5 TRBV5-6 TRBD2 few CASSLPPAGGRETQYF TGTGCCAGCAGCTTACCTCCGGCGGGAGGCCGGGAGACCCAGTACTTC
TRBJ1-4 TRBV10-3 . . CAISVTENEKLFF TGTGCCATCAGTGTAACGGAGAATGAAAAACTGTTTTTT
TRBJ2-1 TRBV2 . . CAIRTLPVYNEQFF TGTGCCATCCGGACACTCCCCGTGTACAATGAGCAGTTCTTC
TRBJ2-7 TRBV4-3 . . CASSQDVYSYEQYF TGCGCCAGCAGCCAAGATGTCTACTCCTACGAGCAGTACTTC
TRBJ1-1 TRBV18 TRBD1 . CASSPRQGRNTEAFF TGTGCCAGCTCACCTCGACAGGGGAGAAACACTGAAGCTTTCTTT
TRBJ1-5 TRBV5-6 . . CASSELRGSNQPQHF TGTGCCAGCAGCGAGCTCAGGGGTAGCAATCAGCCCCAGCATTTT
TRBJ1-2 TRBV6-5 . . CASSLDLGNYGYTF TGTGCCAGCAGTTTGGACTTGGGAAACTATGGCTACACCTTC
TRBJ2-3 TRBV5-1 TRBD2 . CASSSVAGGATDTQYF TGCGCCAGCAGCTCGGTAGCGGGAGGGGCGACAGATACGCAGTATTTT
TRBJ2-5 TRBV3-1/TRBV3-2 . . CASSQVGGQQETQYF TGTGCCAGCAGCCAAGTTGGAGGGCAGCAAGAGACCCAGTACTTC
TRBJ1-1 TRBV9 . . CASSVEWDPHGTMNTEAFF TGTGCCAGCAGCGTAGAATGGGACCCTCACGGGACTATGAACACTGAAGCTTTCTTT
TRBJ2-3 TRBV9 TRBD2 . CASSVAGGSGDTQYF TGTGCCAGCAGCGTAGCGGGGGGTAGCGGGGATACGCAGTATTTT
TRBJ2-2 TRBV6-5 TRBD2 . CATGGSGGNTGELFF TGTGCCACCGGGGGTAGCGGGGGGAACACCGGGGAGCTGTTTTTT
TRBJ2-2 TRBV6-6 . . CASWRQTGELFF TGTGCCAGCTGGCGGCAGACCGGGGAGCTGTTTTTT
TRBJ1-2 TRBV7-9 . . CASSLAGYYGYTF TGTGCCAGCAGCTTAGCGGGCTACTATGGCTACACCTTC
TRBJ1-4 TRBV4-2 . . CASSPGVTTNEKLFF TGTGCCAGCAGCCCGGGGGTTACTACTAATGAAAAACTGTTTTTT
TRBJ2-1 TRBV15 TRBD1 . CASRGTEYNEQFF TGTGCCTCTAGGGGGACAGAATACAATGAGCAGTTCTTC
TRBJ1-1 TRBV18 TRBD1 . CASSGQGNTEAFF TGTGCCAGCTCAGGACAGGGGAACACTGAAGCTTTCTTT
TRBJ1-1 TRBV12-5 TRBD1 . CASGPGQGYTEAFF TGTGCTAGTGGACCCGGACAGGGATACACTGAAGCTTTCTTT
TRBJ2-3 TRBV19 . . CASSIRPPDSPDTQYF TGTGCCAGTAGTATAAGGCCCCCCGACAGCCCAGATACGCAGTATTTT
TRBJ1-2 TRBV5-4 . once CASSSGPGMNYGYTF TGTGCCAGCAGCTCAGGTCCAGGGATGAACTATGGCTACACCTTC
TRBJ2-3 TRBV7-9 . . CASSHPLGLTDTQYF TGTGCCAGCAGCCACCCCCTAGGATTGACAGATACGCAGTATTTT
TRBJ2-5 TRBV3-1/TRBV3-2 TRBD2 . CASSQEETGGRETQYF TGTGCCAGCAGCCAAGAGGAGACGGGGGGGCGGGAGACCCAGTACTTC